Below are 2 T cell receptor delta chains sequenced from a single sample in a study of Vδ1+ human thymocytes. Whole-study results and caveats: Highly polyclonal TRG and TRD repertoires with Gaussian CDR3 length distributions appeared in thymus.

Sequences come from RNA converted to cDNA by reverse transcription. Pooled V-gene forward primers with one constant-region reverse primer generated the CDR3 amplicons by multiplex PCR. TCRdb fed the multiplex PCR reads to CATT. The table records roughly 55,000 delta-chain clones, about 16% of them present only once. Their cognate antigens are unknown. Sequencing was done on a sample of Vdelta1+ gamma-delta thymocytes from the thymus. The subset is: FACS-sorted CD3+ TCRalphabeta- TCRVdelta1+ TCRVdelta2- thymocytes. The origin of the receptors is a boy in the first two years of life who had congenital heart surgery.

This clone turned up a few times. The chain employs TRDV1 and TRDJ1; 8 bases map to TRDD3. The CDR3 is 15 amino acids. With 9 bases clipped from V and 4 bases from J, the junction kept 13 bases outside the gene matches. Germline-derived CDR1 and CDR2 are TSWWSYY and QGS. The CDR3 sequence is CALGYWGLPLDKLIF. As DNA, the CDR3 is TGTGCTCTAGGGTACTGGGGGCTGCCCCTCGATAAACTCATCTTT.

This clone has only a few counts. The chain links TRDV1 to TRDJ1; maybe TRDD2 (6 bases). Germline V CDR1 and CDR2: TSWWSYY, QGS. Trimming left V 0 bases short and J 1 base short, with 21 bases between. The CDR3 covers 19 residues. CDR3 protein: CALGELSLRDPTTTDKLIF. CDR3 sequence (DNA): TGTGCTCTTGGGGAACTATCTTTAAGGGATCCTACGACCACCGATAAACTCATCTTT.